This T cell receptor beta chain originates from a study of T cell repertoires in cytomegalovirus infection. Study details: Matching HLA type, along with CMV infection, was indicated by public TCR beta signatures.

Worth noting for this clonotype: Its specificity is unknown.

TCRdb called the reads again in MiXCR, with one record for every CDR3 protein. The sample holds some 320,000 distinct CDR3 sequences; about 28% are singletons and the top ten take 20%. V gave up 3 bases and J gave up 7 bases; unmatched junction bases: 6. Germline V lookup: CDR1 LGHDT, CDR2 YNNKEL (reference sequence). The CDR3 sequence is 13 residues long. Sequenced here: cultured PBMCs, sampled from culture after CMV antigen stimulation. This TCR came from a human donor in good health (CMV status not recorded). Some clones in this sample may be carry-over from other donors' samples. V usage is TRBV3-1 and J usage is TRBJ2-7, with 7 bases fitting TRBD2. DNA of the CDR3: TGTGCCAGCAGCCAGGGAGGGCCGAGGGAGCAGTACTTC. Protein sequence: CASSQGGPREQYF.